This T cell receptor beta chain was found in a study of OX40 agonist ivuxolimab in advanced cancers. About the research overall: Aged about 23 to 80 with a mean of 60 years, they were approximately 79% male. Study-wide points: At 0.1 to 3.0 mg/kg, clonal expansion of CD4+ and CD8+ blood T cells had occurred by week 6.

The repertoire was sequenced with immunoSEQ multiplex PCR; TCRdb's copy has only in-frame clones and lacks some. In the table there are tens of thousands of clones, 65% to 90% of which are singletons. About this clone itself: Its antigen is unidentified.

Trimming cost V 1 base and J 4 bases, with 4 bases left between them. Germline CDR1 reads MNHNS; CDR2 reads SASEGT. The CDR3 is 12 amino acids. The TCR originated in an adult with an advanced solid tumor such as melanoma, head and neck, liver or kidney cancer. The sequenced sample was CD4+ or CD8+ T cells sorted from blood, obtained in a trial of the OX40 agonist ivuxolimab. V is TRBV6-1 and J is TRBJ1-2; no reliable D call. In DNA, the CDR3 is TGTGCCAGCAGTGAAGGACTCTATGGCTACACCTTC. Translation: CASSEGLYGYTF.